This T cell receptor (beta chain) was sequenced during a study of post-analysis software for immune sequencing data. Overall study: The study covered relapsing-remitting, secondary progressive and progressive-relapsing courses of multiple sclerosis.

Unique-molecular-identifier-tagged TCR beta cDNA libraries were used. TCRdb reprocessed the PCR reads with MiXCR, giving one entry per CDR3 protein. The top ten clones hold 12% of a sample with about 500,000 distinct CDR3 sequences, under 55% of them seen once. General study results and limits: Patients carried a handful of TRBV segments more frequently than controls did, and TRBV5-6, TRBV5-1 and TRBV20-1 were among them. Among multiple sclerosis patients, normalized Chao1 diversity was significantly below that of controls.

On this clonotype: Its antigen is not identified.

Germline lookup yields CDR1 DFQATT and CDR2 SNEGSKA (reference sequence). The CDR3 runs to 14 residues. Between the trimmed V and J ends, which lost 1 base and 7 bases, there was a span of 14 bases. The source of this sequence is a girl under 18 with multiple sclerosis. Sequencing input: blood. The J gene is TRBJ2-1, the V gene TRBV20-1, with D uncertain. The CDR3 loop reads CSARGRLGRNEQFF. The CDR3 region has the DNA TGCAGTGCTAGAGGGAGACTGGGTCGTAATGAGCAGTTCTTC.